A single sample gave rise to the 27 T cell receptor beta chains below, sequenced in a study of T cell repertoires in cytomegalovirus infection. TCRdb redid the calling of the reads with MiXCR, one entry per CDR3 protein. The table lists about 740,000 distinct CDR3 sequences, less than 40% of them singletons. Input material: PBMCs. The receptors come from a human donor in good health (CMV status not recorded). Some clones in this sample may be carry-over from other donors' samples.

This clonotype was picked up a small number of times. V usage is TRBV20-1 and J usage is TRBJ2-3, with a possible D match to TRBD1 (5 bases). This CDR3 comprises 13 residues. Germline V CDR1 and CDR2: DFQATT, SNEGSKA (reference sequence). The V end was cut by 3 bases, the J end by 2 bases, with 9 bases between. CDR3 nucleotide sequence: TGCAGTGCTAGCTTTGGGGCCACAGATACGCAGTATTTT. Amino acid sequence: CSASFGATDTQYF.

This clonotype appeared a few times. The chain is built from TRBV12-3 or TRBV12-4 and TRBJ1-1, with D unclear. The CDR3 runs 16 residues. V lost 6 bases and J 7 bases, leaving 24 bases between the germline ends. The CDR3 protein is CASRRFNPRTVSEAFF. CDR3 sequence (DNA): TGTGCCAGCAGACGCTTTAATCCTCGGACGGTCAGTGAAGCTTTCTTT.

This clonotype occurred a few times. This chain links TRBV9 with TRBJ2-7; 13 bases align to TRBD2. Germline assignment: CDR1 SGDLS and CDR2 YYNGEE. This CDR3 has 15 amino acids. The ends lost 4 bases at V and 6 bases at J; junction bases unmatched: 7. The CDR3 here is CASSPRTSGSPEQYF. The CDR3 DNA sequence: TGTGCCAGCAGCCCCCGGACTAGCGGGAGCCCCGAGCAGTACTTC.

The J gene is TRBJ1-4, the V gene TRBV28; TRBD1 is a possible D gene (6 bases). Germline assignment: CDR1 MDHEN and CDR2 SYDVKM. The V end was cut by 5 bases, the J end by 3 bases, with 25 bases between. The CDR3 length is 19 residues. CDR3 in DNA: TGTGCCAGCAGTGGAAGGGGGTCACAGCGGCGGCGGGCTAATGAAAAACTGTTTTTT. It encodes CASSGRGSQRRRANEKLFF.

This rearrangement joins TRBV14 to TRBJ2-5; D remains unclear. CDR1 and CDR2 (germline): SGHDN, FVKESK. The CDR3 runs 15 residues. The V end was cut by 4 bases, the J end by 5 bases, with 17 bases between. The CDR3 nucleotides are TGTGCCAGCAGCCTCCGACGGAAAGATGGGGAGACCCAGTACTTC. Encoded protein: CASSLRRKDGETQYF.

V and J are TRBV29-1 and TRBJ1-1, with 7 nucleotides matching TRBD1. CDR1 and CDR2 from the germline V gene are SQVTM and ANQGSEA. J was trimmed by 2 bases and V by 6 bases; bases with no gene match: 12. This CDR3 has 15 amino acids. This CDR3 reads CSVHYPGQTNTEAFF. The CDR3 nucleotides read TGCAGCGTGCATTATCCGGGACAGACAAACACTGAAGCTTTCTTT.

This clonotype was seen at least ten times. The rearrangement links TRBV7-2 to TRBJ2-1, with D possibly TRBD1 on 7 matching bases. The CDR3 covers 19 residues. Germline V lookup: CDR1 SGHTA, CDR2 FQGNSA. With 2 bases removed from V and 8 bases from J, the gap between germline ends came to 28 bases. This chain's CDR3 is CASSLYPPGGEGLSDEQFF. CDR3 nucleotides: TGTGCCAGCAGCTTATACCCCCCAGGGGGAGAGGGACTTAGCGATGAGCAGTTCTTC.

This clonotype was observed a few times. V usage is TRBV12-3 or TRBV12-4 and J usage is TRBJ2-3, with TRBD2 matching 11 bases. This CDR3 has 16 residues. After removal of 5 bases from V and 6 bases from J, the junction contained 10 bases not matched to a gene. CDR3 bases: TGTGCCAGCAGTAAAAATAGCGGGGGGGCGTTGGATACGCAGTATTTT. The encoded protein is CASSKNSGGALDTQYF.

This sequence joins TRBV20-1 and TRBJ1-6, with a possible D match to TRBD1 (6 bases). Trimming removed 1 base at V and 7 bases at J, with 20 bases between. This CDR3 spans 17 amino acids. The germline V gene encodes CDR1 DFQATT and CDR2 SNEGSKA (reference sequence). CDR3 nucleotide sequence: TGCAGTGCTAGAGGAGGGGGTGTTATACGCAGCAATTCACCCCTCCACTTT. This translates into CSARGGGVIRSNSPLHF.

The rearrangement links TRBV6-5 to TRBJ1-1, with D unclear. This CDR3 spans 15 amino acids. Per germline, CDR1 MNHEY and CDR2 SVGAGI. Trimming shortened V by 0 bases and J by 8 bases, and 16 bases separated the two germline ends. The CDR3 DNA sequence: TGTGCCAGCAGTTACTCCCCTGACGGAACACGAGAAGCTTTCTTT. This codes for CASSYSPDGTREAFF.

With respect to this clonotype: Germline is not matched at one junction end, which may reflect a read error. The rearrangement joins TRBV12-5 to TRBJ2-3; the D is unclear. The CDR3 consists of 15 residues. From germline, CDR1 is LGHNT and CDR2 FRNRAP. CDR3 coding DNA: TGTTCTAGTGGTTTGGTAGTCGGTGGCATCGATACGCAGTATTTT. Its translation is CSSGLVVGGIDTQYF.

Comment on this clonotype: The junction departs from germline at one end; a sequencing error may be responsible. V gene TRBV19 combines with J gene TRBJ2-4, with 12 bases identical to TRBD1. Germline CDR1 and CDR2: LNHDA and SQIVND (reference sequence). The CDR3 is 14 residues long. The CDR3 DNA follows: TGTGCCATTAGTATGGGACAGGGGGCTGACATTCAGTACTTC. Protein: CAISMGQGADIQYF.

The gene calls are TRBV12-3 or TRBV12-4 and TRBJ2-3, with D perhaps TRBD1 (6 bases). Between the trimmed V and J ends, which lost 5 bases and 9 bases, there was a span of 9 bases. The CDR3 has 11 amino acids. The CDR3, as DNA: TGTGCCAGCAGTCAGACAGGAACGCAGTATTTT. It encodes CASSQTGTQYF.

This chain links TRBV7-8 with TRBJ1-1; maybe TRBD1 (6 bases). The CDR3 has 16 residues. V lost 2 bases and J lost 3, with 16 bases in between. Germline lookup yields CDR1 SGHVS and CDR2 FQNEAQ. The CDR3 loop reads CASSLSSGGRDTEAFF. As DNA, the CDR3 is TGTGCCAGCAGCTTATCGAGCGGGGGCCGCGACACTGAAGCTTTCTTT.

There are many counts of this clonotype. Germline is not matched at one junction end, which may reflect a read error. This chain connects TRBV12-3 or TRBV12-4 to TRBJ1-3; D call uncertain. CDR3 length: 10 amino acids. In nucleotides, the CDR3 is TGTGCCAGTTCTGGATACACCATATATTTT. Its translation is CASSGYTIYF.

This clonotype has a count of ten or more. The rearrangement uses TRBV14 and TRBJ2-3; 8 bases map to TRBD2. V lost 1 base and J lost 2; bases outside the gene matches: 14. There are 19 residues in the CDR3. Germline V gene sequence: CDR1 SGHDN, CDR2 FVKESK. The CDR3 DNA reads as TGTGCCAGCAGCCAAGCGACATTTGGCGGCGGGAGGTTCACAGATACGCAGTATTTT. It specifies CASSQATFGGGRFTDTQYF.

This clonotype was detected only a few times. The chain carries TRBV7-9 and TRBJ2-5, with TRBD1 matching over 7 bases. This CDR3 has 14 amino acids. Trimming at V came to 5 bases and at J to 5 bases, leaving 8 bases not matched to a gene. Germline assignment: CDR1 SEHNR and CDR2 FQNEAQ (reference sequence). In DNA, the CDR3 is TGTGCCAGCAGCGCGGACAGGTCACAGGAGACCCAGTACTTC. It codes for CASSADRSQETQYF.

The chain employs TRBV5-5 and TRBJ1-2; D may be TRBD1 (5 bases). Germline V gene lookup returns CDR1 SGHKS and CDR2 YYEKEE (reference sequence). The CDR3 totals 13 residues. Trimming cost V 1 base and J 5 bases, with 9 bases left between them. The CDR3 region is CASSLWGQYGYTF. CDR3 bases: TGTGCCAGCAGCTTGTGGGGCCAGTATGGCTACACCTTC.

This clonotype showed up just a few times. The V call is TRBV27, the J call TRBJ1-2; 7 nucleotides match TRBD1. Unmatched junction bases numbered 4, after V lost 8 bases and J lost 4 bases. Per the germline V gene, CDR1 is MNHEY and CDR2 is SMNVEV (reference sequence). The CDR3 covers 12 residues. CDR3 in amino acids: CASRTGSYGYTF. The CDR3 DNA reads TGTGCCAGCCGGACAGGCTCCTATGGCTACACCTTC.

The chain joins TRBV19 to TRBJ2-7; 7 bases agree with TRBD2. This CDR3 is built from 14 residues. After removal of 3 bases from V and 6 bases from J, the junction contained 8 bases not matched to a gene. CDR1 is LNHDA, CDR2 SQIVND, per germline (reference sequence). In nucleotides, the CDR3 is TGTGCCAGTAGTATGCGGGAGATGACGGCCGAGCAGTACTTC. Translation gives CASSMREMTAEQYF.

CDR3 region: CASSQEVRGQAEQYF. The CDR3 DNA is TGCGCCAGCAGCCAAGAGGTCAGGGGGCAGGCTGAGCAGTACTTC. The V call is TRBV4-1, the J call TRBJ2-1; 8 bases agree with TRBD1. The DNA end is a closer match to TRBJ2-7, so the J assignment may be wrong. Germline values: CDR1 MGHRA, CDR2 YSYEKL. This CDR3 spans 15 amino acids.

This clonotype has ten or more counts. This sequence joins TRBV20-1 and TRBJ2-2, with D unclear. The CDR3 has 14 residues. Trimming removed 0 bases at V and 6 bases at J, with 11 bases between. The germline V gene has CDR1 DFQATT and CDR2 SNEGSKA (reference sequence). The CDR3 reads CSARDNTRPGELFF. DNA for the CDR3: TGCAGTGCTAGAGATAACACTCGACCCGGGGAGCTGTTTTTT.

This clonotype has just a few counts. This rearrangement joins TRBV28 to TRBJ2-1; possible D gene TRBD2, 6 bases. The CDR3 contains 16 residues. The germline V and J ends were trimmed by 1 base and 1 base, with 11 bases remaining between them. The germline V gene has CDR1 MDHEN and CDR2 SYDVKM. The chain's CDR3 is CASSLFSGPSYNEQFF. Written as DNA, the CDR3 is TGTGCCAGCAGTTTATTTAGCGGTCCTTCCTACAATGAGCAGTTCTTC.

The chain carries TRBV20-1 and TRBJ1-1, with 8 bases matching TRBD1. Germline assignment: CDR1 DFQATT and CDR2 SNEGSKA (reference sequence). The CDR3 consists of 16 residues. Trimming took 4 bases from V and 1 from J; bases not matched to a gene: 11. CDR3 in DNA: TGCAGTGCTATGTGGGACAGGAGCTCGGCGAACACTGAAGCTTTCTTT. Its translation is CSAMWDRSSANTEAFF.

This clonotype turned up a few times. This rearrangement joins TRBV2 to TRBJ1-4; 11 bases align to TRBD1. Germline V CDR1 and CDR2: SNHLY, FYNNEI. The V and J ends lost 3 bases and 6 bases, in that order; junction bases with no gene match: 3. This CDR3 is 15 amino acids long. The CDR3 reads CASSDKGQGDEKLFF. The CDR3 region has the DNA TGTGCCAGCAGTGACAAGGGACAGGGGGATGAAAAACTGTTTTTT.

The chain carries TRBV5-1 and TRBJ1-5, with TRBD1 identical over 8 bases. The junction had 8 bases not matched to a gene; V was cut back by 4 bases and J by 2 bases. The CDR3 consists of 16 residues. Germline-derived CDR1 and CDR2 are SGHRS and YFSETQ. The CDR3 sequence is CASSTGDRGGNQPQHF. As DNA, the CDR3 is TGCGCCAGCAGCACGGGAGACAGGGGAGGCAATCAGCCCCAGCATTTT.

This clonotype was recorded at least ten times. The rearrangement joins TRBV5-1 to TRBJ1-1; D call uncertain. This CDR3 is built from 14 residues. CDR1 and CDR2 from the germline V gene are SGHRS and YFSETQ. Trimming took off 1 base at V and 1 base at J, with 8 bases between the two ends. The CDR3, as DNA: TGCGCCAGCAGCTTGTCGGCAGCGAACACTGAAGCTTTCTTT. Translated: CASSLSAANTEAFF.